What follows are 7 T cell receptor beta chains derived from one specimen sequenced in a study of T cell responses to AZD1222 COVID-19 vaccine. Data came from immunoSEQ multiplex PCR; TCRdb stores just in-frame clones and leaves some out. The sample consists of roughly 150,000 clones, about 87% of them appearing once. Sample: peripheral blood, taken on day 0 of AZD1222 vaccination. The receptor source for this set is an adult in good health.

This clone has a handful of counts. This chain joins TRBV9 and TRBJ2-7; D gene uncertain. The CDR3 extends over 14 amino acids. Germline V gives CDR1 SGDLS, CDR2 YYNGEE. The V gene lost 6 bases and the J gene lost 5 bases, with 18 bases spanning the gap. The CDR3 sequence is CASNAGPAADEQYF. In DNA form, the CDR3 reads TGTGCCAGCAACGCCGGCCCCGCCGCCGACGAGCAGTACTTC.

This clone has just a few counts. The V gene is TRBV24-1, the J gene TRBJ2-2, with D perhaps matching TRBD2 (7 bases). The CDR3 consists of 12 residues. Germline V lookup: CDR1 KGHDR, CDR2 SFDVKD. V dropped 7 bases and J dropped 6 bases, with 8 bases sitting between them. CDR3 loop: CATRGGPGELFF. CDR3 DNA sequence: TGTGCCACCAGGGGGGGGCCCGGGGAGCTGTTTTTT.

In its sample, this clone was seen once. The genes are TRBV13 and TRBJ1-2; D possibly corresponds to TRBD1 (6 bases). Trimming shortened V by 5 bases and J by 8 bases, and 12 bases separated the two germline ends. CDR1 is PRHDT and CDR2 is FYEKMQ in the germline V gene (reference sequence). The CDR3 has 12 residues. CDR3 nucleotides: TGTGCCAGCAGCCCGGGGGGACAAGGCTACACCTTC. The encoded protein is CASSPGGQGYTF.

The chain combines TRBV19 with TRBJ1-1, with D possibly being TRBD1 (6 bases). Per the germline V gene, CDR1 is LNHDA and CDR2 is SQIVND (reference sequence). The CDR3 spans 13 residues. The V end lost 1 base, the J end lost 8 bases, and 11 bases lay between the germline ends. CDR3 DNA sequence: TGTGCCAGTAGTATAGGGGGGGGCTTCGAAGCTTTCTTT. Protein: CASSIGGGFEAFF. The whole variable domain, remainder taken from reference TRBV19 and TRBJ1-1, is DGGITQSPKYLFRKEGQNVTLSCEQNLNHDAMYWYRQDPGQGLRLIYYSQIVNDFQKGDIAEGYSVSREKKESFPLTVTSAQKNPTAFYLCASSIGGGFEAFFGQGTRLTVV.

Written as DNA, the CDR3 is TGTGCCTGGACTATGGGTGGGGGTGAAAAACTGTTTTTT. Translated: CAWTMGGGEKLFF. The J gene is TRBJ1-4, the V gene TRBV30, with D maybe TRBD1 (5 bases). Germline lookup yields CDR1 GTSNPN and CDR2 SVGIG (reference sequence). CDR3 length: 13 amino acids. The ends were cut back, 4 bases at V and 7 bases at J, with 13 bases in the middle.

The V and J genes are TRBV11-3 and TRBJ1-1; TRBD1 matches at 8 bases. Germline loops: CDR1 SGHNT, CDR2 YENEEA. The CDR3 loop spans 14 amino acids. J lost 7 bases, V lost 3 bases, and 7 bases had no gene match. CDR3 protein: CASSFGQGSIEAFF. DNA of the CDR3: TGTGCCAGCAGCTTCGGACAGGGTAGTATTGAAGCTTTCTTT.

This chain connects TRBV5-8 to TRBJ2-7, with a tentative D call TRBD1 (5 bases). The V end was cut by 0 bases, the J end by 2 bases, with 9 bases between. CDR1 and CDR2 from the germline V gene are SGHTS and YDEGEE. CDR3 length equals 14 residues. The CDR3 nucleotides are TGTGCCAGCAGCTTGGTGGCCAGGGCCTACGAGCAGTACTTC. Translating gives CASSLVARAYEQYF.